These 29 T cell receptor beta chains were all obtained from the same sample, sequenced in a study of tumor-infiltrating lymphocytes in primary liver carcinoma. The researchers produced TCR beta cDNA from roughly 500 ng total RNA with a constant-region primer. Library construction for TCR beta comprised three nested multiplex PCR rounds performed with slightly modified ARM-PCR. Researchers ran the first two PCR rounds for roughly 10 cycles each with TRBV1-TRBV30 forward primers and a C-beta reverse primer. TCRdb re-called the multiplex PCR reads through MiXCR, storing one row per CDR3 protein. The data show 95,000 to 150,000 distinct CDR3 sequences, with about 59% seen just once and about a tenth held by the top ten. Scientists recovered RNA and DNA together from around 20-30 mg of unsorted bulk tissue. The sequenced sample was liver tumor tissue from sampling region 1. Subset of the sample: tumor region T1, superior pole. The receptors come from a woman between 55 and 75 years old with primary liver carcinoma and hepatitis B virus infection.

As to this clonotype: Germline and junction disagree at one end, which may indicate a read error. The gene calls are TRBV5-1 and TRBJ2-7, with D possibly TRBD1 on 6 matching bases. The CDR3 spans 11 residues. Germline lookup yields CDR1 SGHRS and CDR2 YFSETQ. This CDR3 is CASSLDREQHF. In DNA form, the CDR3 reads TGCGCCAGCAGCTTGGACAGGGAGCAGCATTTC.

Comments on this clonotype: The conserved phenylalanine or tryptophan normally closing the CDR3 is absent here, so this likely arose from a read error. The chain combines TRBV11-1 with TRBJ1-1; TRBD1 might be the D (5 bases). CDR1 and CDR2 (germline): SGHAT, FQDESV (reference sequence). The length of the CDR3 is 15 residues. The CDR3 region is CASSFFGAADTEAFI. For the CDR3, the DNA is TGTGCAAGCAGCTTTTTTGGGGCAGCGGACACTGAAGCTTTCATT.

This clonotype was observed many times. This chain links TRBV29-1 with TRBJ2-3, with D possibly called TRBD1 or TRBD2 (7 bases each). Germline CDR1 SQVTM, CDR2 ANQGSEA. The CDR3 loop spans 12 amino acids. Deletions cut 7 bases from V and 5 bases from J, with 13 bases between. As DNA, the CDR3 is TGCAGCGGGGAGGGGGCGGAAGATACGCAGTATTTT. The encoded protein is CSGEGAEDTQYF.

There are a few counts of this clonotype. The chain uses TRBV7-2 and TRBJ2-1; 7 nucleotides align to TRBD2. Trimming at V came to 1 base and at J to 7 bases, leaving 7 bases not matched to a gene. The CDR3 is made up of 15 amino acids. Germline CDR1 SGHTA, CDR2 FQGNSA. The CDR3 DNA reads TGTGCCAGCAGCTTAGAGGCGGGAGTTTGGAATGAGCAGTTCTTC. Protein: CASSLEAGVWNEQFF.

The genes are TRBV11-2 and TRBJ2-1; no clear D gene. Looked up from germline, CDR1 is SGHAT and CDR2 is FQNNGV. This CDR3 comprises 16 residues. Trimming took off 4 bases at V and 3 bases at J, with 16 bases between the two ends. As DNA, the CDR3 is TGTGCCAGCAGCTCAGGTTTTCCAGTGGACTACAATGAGCAGTTCTTC. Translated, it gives CASSSGFPVDYNEQFF.

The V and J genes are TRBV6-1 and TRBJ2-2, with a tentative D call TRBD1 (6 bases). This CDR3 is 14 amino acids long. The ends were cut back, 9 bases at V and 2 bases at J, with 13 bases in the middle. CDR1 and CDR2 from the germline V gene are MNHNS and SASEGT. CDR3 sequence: CASRQDRNTGELFF. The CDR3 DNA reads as TGTGCCAGTAGACAGGACCGAAACACCGGGGAGCTGTTTTTT.

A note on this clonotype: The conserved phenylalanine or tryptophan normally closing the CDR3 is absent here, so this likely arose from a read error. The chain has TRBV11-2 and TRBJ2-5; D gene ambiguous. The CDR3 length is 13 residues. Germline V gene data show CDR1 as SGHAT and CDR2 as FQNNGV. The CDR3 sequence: CACSSATQETQYL. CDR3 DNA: TGTGCCTGCAGCTCGGCAACACAAGAGACCCAGTACCTC.

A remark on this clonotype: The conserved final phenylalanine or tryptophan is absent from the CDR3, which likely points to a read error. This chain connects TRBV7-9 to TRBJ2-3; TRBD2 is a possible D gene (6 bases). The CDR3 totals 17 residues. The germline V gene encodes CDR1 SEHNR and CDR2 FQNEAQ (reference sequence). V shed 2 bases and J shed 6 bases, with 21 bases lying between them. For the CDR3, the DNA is TGTGCCAGCAGCTTATTCTACGTCCGGGAGCAGGCTGATACGCAGTATTTA. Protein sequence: CASSLFYVREQADTQYL.

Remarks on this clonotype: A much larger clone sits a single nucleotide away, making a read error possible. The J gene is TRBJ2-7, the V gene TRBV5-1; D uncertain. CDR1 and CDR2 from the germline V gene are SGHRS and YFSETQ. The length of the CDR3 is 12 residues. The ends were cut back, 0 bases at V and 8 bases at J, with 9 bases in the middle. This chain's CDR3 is CASSLEGLQQYF. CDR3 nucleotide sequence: TGCGCCAGCAGCTTGGAGGGCCTACAGCAGTACTTC.

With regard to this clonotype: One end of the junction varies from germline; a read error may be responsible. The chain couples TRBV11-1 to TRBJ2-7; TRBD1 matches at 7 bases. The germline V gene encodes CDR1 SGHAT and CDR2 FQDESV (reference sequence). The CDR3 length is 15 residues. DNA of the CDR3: TGTGCCAACAGCTTAGACGGGGACAGTCGCTACGGGCAGTACTTC. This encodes CANSLDGDSRYGQYF.

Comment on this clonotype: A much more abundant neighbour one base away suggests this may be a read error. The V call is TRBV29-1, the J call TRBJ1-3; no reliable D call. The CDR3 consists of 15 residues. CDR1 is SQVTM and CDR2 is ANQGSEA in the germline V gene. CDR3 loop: CSVESIGRSGNIIYF. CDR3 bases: TGCAGCGTTGAGTCAATCGGGAGGTCTGGAAACATCATATATTTT.

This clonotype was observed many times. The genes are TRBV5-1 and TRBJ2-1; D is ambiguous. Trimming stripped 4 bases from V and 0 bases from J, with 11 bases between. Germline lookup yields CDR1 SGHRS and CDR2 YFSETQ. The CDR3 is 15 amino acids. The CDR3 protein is CASSQTLNSYNEQFF. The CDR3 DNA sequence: TGCGCCAGCAGCCAAACACTAAACTCCTACAATGAGCAGTTCTTC.

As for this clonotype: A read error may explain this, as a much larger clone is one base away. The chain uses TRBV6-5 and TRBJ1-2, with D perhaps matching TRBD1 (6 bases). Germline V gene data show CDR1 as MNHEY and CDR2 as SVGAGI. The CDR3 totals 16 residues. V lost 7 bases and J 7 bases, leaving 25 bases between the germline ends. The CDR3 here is CASTTPAGHGASGYTF. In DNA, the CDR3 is TGTGCCAGCACAACCCCCGCGGGACATGGGGCGAGTGGCTACACCTTC.

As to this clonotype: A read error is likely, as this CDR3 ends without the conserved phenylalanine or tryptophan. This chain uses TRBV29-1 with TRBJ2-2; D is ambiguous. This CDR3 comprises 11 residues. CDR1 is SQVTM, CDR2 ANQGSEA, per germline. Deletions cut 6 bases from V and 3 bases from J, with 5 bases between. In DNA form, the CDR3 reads TGCAGCGTCCTATACACCGGGGAGCTGTTTTCA. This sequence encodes CSVLYTGELFS.

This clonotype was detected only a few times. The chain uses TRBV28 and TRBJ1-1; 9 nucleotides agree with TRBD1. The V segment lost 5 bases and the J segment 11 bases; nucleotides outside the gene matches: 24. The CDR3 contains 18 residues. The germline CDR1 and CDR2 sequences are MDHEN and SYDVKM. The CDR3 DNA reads TGTGCCAGCAGTACAATAACAGGGGGCGGGAACCCTCCCCCTCGGGCTTTCTTT. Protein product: CASSTITGGGNPPPRAFF. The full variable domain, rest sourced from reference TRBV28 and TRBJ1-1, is DVKVTQSSRYLVKRTGEKVFLECVQDMDHENMFWYRQDPGLGLRLIYFSYDVKMKEKGDIPEGYSVSREKKERFSLILESASTNQTSMYLCASSTITGGGNPPPRAFFGQGTRLTVV.

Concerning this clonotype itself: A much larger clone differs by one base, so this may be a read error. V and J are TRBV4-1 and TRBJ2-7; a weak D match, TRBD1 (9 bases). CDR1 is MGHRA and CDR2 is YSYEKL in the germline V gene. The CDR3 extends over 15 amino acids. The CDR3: CASSPGGTGYDEHYF. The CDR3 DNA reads TGCGCCAGCAGTCCGGGGGGGACAGGGTACGACGAGCACTACTTC.

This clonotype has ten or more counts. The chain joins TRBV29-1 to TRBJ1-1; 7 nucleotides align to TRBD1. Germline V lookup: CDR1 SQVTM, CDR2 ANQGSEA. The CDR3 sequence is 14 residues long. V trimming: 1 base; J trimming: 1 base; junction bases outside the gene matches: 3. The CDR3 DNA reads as TGCAGCGTTGAAGCGGGACAGAGGAACACTGAAGCTTTCTTT. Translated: CSVEAGQRNTEAFF.

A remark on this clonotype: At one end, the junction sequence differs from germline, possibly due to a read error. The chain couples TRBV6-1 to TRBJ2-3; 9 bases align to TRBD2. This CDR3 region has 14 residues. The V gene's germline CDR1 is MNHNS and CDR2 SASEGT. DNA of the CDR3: TGTGCCAGCAGTGGATTAGCGGGAGCAGATACGCGGTATTTT. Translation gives CASSGLAGADTRYF.

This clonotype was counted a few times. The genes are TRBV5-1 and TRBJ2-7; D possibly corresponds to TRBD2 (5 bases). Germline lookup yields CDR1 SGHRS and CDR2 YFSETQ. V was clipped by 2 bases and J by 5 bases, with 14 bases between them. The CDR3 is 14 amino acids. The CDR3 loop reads CASSFSRGEDEQYF. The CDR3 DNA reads TGCGCCAGCAGCTTCTCTCGGGGAGAGGACGAGCAGTACTTC. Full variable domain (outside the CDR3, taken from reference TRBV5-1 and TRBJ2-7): KAGVTQTPRYLIKTRGQQVTLSCSPISGHRSVSWYQQTPGQGLQFLFEYFSETQRNKGNFPGRFSGRQFSNSRSEMNVSTLELGDSALYLCASSFSRGEDEQYFGPGTRLTVT.

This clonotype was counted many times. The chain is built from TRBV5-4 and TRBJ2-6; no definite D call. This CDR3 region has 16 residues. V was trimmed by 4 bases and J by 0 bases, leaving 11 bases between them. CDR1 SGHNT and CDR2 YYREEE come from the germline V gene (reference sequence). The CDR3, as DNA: TGTGCCAGCAGCCCCGATGTCCGCTCTGGGGCCAACGTCCTGACTTTC. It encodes CASSPDVRSGANVLTF.

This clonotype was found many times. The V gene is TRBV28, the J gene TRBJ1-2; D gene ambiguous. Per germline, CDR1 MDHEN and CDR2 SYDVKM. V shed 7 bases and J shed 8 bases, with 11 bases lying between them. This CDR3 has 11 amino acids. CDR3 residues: CASTKFRGYTF. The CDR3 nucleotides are TGTGCCAGCACCAAATTTCGGGGCTACACCTTC.

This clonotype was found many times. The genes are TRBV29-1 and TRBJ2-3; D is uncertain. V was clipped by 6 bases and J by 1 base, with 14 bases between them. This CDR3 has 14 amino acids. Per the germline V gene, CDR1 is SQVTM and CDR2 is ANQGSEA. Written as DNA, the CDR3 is TGCAGCGTGTCTAGTGAGTGGGGCACAGATACGCAGTATTTT. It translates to CSVSSEWGTDTQYF.

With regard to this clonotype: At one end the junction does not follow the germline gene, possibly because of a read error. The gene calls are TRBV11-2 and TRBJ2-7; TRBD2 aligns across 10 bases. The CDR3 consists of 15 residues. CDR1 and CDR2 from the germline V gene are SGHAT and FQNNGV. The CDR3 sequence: CVSSRAGLAAYEQYF. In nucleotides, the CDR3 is TGTGTCAGCAGCCGTGCCGGACTAGCGGCTTACGAGCAGTACTTC.

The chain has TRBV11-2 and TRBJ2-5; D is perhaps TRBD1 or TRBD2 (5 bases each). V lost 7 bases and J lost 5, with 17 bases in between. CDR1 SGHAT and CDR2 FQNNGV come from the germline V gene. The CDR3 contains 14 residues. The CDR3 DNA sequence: TGTGCCAGCATCCGATGGGACGTCCTGGAGACCCAGTACTTC. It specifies CASIRWDVLETQYF. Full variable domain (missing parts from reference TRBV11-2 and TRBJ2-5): EAGVAQSPRYKIIEKRQSVAFWCNPISGHATLYWYQQILGQGPKLLIQFQNNGVVDDSQLPKDRFSAERLKGVDSTLKIQPAKLEDSAVYLCASIRWDVLETQYFGPGTRLLVL.

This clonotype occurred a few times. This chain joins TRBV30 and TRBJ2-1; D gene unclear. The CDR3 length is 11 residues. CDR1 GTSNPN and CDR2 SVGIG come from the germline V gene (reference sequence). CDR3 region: CARSQENEQFF. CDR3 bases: TGTGCAAGAAGTCAGGAAAATGAGCAGTTCTTC.

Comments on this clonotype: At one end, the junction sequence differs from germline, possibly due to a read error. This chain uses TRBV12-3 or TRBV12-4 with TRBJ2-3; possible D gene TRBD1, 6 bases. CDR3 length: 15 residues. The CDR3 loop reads CTSSLGQISTDTQYF. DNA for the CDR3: TGTACCAGCAGCCTCGGACAGATTAGCACAGATACGCAGTATTTT.

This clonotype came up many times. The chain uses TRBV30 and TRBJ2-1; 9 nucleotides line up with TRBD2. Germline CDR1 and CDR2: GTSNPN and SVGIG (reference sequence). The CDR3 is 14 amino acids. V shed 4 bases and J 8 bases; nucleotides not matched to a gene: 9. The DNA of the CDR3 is TGTGCCTGGATCCCTAGCGGGGTAGTAGATGAGCAGTTCTTC. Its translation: CAWIPSGVVDEQFF.

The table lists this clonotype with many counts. The CDR3 reads CASSLSGSSYEQYF. CDR3 DNA: TGTGCCAGCAGCTTAAGCGGGAGCTCCTACGAGCAGTACTTC. The chain carries TRBV13 and TRBJ2-7, with 8 bases lining up with TRBD2. The germline CDR1 and CDR2 sequences are PRHDT and FYEKMQ (reference sequence). This CDR3 spans 14 amino acids. The junction had 0 bases not matched to a gene; V was cut back by 2 bases and J by 0 bases.

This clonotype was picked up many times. CDR3 DNA sequence: TGTGCCAGCAGTTTTGTGGGGGGCAACGAAAAACTGTTTTTT. Translating gives CASSFVGGNEKLFF. The J gene is TRBJ1-4, the V gene TRBV12-3 or TRBV12-4, with D possibly matching TRBD1 (6 bases). CDR3 length equals 14 residues. V lost 3 bases, J lost 8 bases, and 13 bases lay in between.